The sequence of this TCR beta chain was determined in a study of blood T cell repertoires in COVID-19. Clones were read by immunoSEQ multiplex PCR, and TCRdb kept only the in-frame ones, dropping some. The sample shows roughly 65,000 clones, 70% to 90% of them seen only once. Germline-derived CDR1 and CDR2 are SGHRS and YFSETQ. The V end was cut by 6 bases, the J end by 0 bases, with 15 bases between. The CDR3 is made up of 15 amino acids. The chain employs TRBV5-1 and TRBJ1-1; tentatively, D is TRBD1 (6 bases). The sequencing input was peripheral blood. The receptor was isolated from a man between 50 and 59 years old with acute or convalescent COVID-19. The CDR3: CASKQGSYMNTEAFF. In DNA form, the CDR3 reads TGCGCCAGCAAGCAGGGGAGCTACATGAACACTGAAGCTTTCTTT. Full variable domain (outside the CDR3, taken from reference TRBV5-1 and TRBJ1-1): KAGVTQTPRYLIKTRGQQVTLSCSPISGHRSVSWYQQTPGQGLQFLFEYFSETQRNKGNFPGRFSGRQFSNSRSEMNVSTLELGDSALYLCASKQGSYMNTEAFFGQGTRLTVV.